The sequence of this T cell receptor beta chain was determined in a study of T cell repertoires in cytomegalovirus infection. Across the whole study: It can be stated that public TCR beta signatures indicated CMV infection as well as a matching HLA type.

This clonotype showed up many times. What it recognizes is unknown. TCRdb processed the reads anew with MiXCR; each CDR3 protein has one entry. The repertoire holds 350,000 to 450,000 distinct CDR3 sequences, approximately 18% seen once, with approximately 10% in the top ten. Regarding the study as a whole: The study found HLA-C-restricted CMV-specific TCR beta clonotypes dominating the ex vivo response. Identification of carriers of CMV plus the relevant HLA was achieved through cumulative public TCR beta family frequency.

The sample comprised PBMCs. This TCR was recovered from a human donor in good health (CMV status not recorded). Some clones in this sample may be carry-over from other donors' samples.

The CDR3 DNA follows: TGTGCCAGCAGCTTATGGGGGAGCGGGAGCCCTTCACTACGGGATGAGCAGTTCTTC. Protein: CASSLWGSGSPSLRDEQFF. The V and J genes are TRBV7-6 and TRBJ2-1; 8 bases match TRBD2. Germline-derived CDR1 and CDR2 are SGHVS and FNYEAQ. The trim removed 2 bases at V and 8 bases at J, leaving 20 bases unmatched. The CDR3 runs to 19 residues.